The clone carrying this T cell receptor beta chain was seen a handful of times. This sample was taken from a study of T-cell reconstitution after alpha-beta-depleted transplantation in children. Per the germline V gene, CDR1 is ENHRY and CDR2 is SYGVKD. This CDR3 is 15 amino acids long. The V segment lost 10 bases and the J segment 6 bases; nucleotides outside the gene matches: 15. Unique molecular identifiers were used to barcode this TCRbeta library. MiXCR was run by TCRdb on the PCR reads, yielding one entry per CDR3 protein. This table has about 980,000 distinct CDR3 sequences, about 26% appearing once.

This rearrangement joins TRBV10-3 to TRBJ1-2; 9 nucleotides align to TRBD1. The TCR sequence derives from a boy under two years old who had a stem cell transplant for SCID, so the T cells may come from the graft donor. The sample in question was PBMCs, mostly from graft donor cells, obtained 360 days after TCRalphabeta/CD19-depleted stem cell transplant. In DNA, the CDR3 is TGTGCCAGCTGGGACGGAACAGGGGGCAGGGATGGCTACACCTTC. Its translation: CASWDGTGGRDGYTF.